The 10 T cell receptor beta chains presented below share a single source sample, sequenced in a study of blood T cells in healthy people across ages. Together with a sample-barcoded 5' primer, a J-beta primer mix was included in a second PCR lasting roughly 6 to 12 cycles. MiXCR, applied by TCRdb to the 5' RACE reads, yields one record per CDR3 protein. The data show about 1.4 million distinct CDR3 sequences, approximately 59% seen once. Source material: blood. These receptor sequences come from a man aged 18 to 29 in good health.

This rearrangement joins TRBV21-1 to TRBJ2-6. TRBV21-1 is a documented pseudogene. CDR3 length: 16 residues. The DNA for the CDR3 is TGTGCCAGCATTACAGTCTCTAGGCCTGGGGCCAACGTCCTGACTTTC. Protein: CASITVSRPGANVLTF.

The V call is TRBV12-5, the J call TRBJ2-7, with D perhaps being TRBD1 or TRBD2 (5 bases each). Germline V gene lookup returns CDR1 LGHNT and CDR2 FRNRAP. V gave up 7 bases and J gave up 4 bases, with 17 bases separating them. The CDR3 length is 14 residues. This chain's CDR3 is CASASGTWGYEQYF. CDR3 nucleotide sequence: TGTGCTAGTGCCTCCGGGACCTGGGGTTACGAGCAGTACTTC. The variable domain in full, with the rest retrieved from reference TRBV12-5 and TRBJ2-7, is DARVTQTPRHKVTEMGQEVTMRCQPILGHNTVFWYRQTMMQGLELLAYFRNRAPLDDSGMPKDRFSAEMPDATLATLKIQPSEPRDSAVYFCASASGTWGYEQYFGPGTRLTVT.

This clonotype turned up a few times. The chain joins TRBV4-1 to TRBJ2-5; a weak D match, TRBD2 (6 bases). CDR1 and CDR2 (germline): MGHRA, YSYEKL. This CDR3 comprises 13 residues. Trimming shortened V by 5 bases and J by 7 bases, and 14 bases separated the two germline ends. DNA of the CDR3: TGCGCCAGCAGCTCGGGGGACTTGGGGACCCAGTACTTC. Amino acid sequence: CASSSGDLGTQYF.

The CDR3 here is CASSPDGLATDTQYF. The CDR3 region has the DNA TGTGCCAGCAGCCCAGATGGACTAGCGACAGATACGCAGTATTTT. The chain couples TRBV7-2 to TRBJ2-3; 9 bases align to TRBD2. The trim removed 5 bases at V and 3 bases at J, leaving 6 bases unmatched. The CDR3 extends over 15 amino acids. In germline, CDR1 is SGHTA, CDR2 FQGNSA.

The chain recombines TRBV20-1 with TRBJ2-5; 9 bases are shared with TRBD1. There are 13 residues in the CDR3. Germline V gene lookup returns CDR1 DFQATT and CDR2 SNEGSKA (reference sequence). The J segment lost 5 bases and the V segment lost 5 bases, leaving 6 bases of the junction unmatched. The CDR3: CSAPGQGGETQYF. The CDR3 bases are TGCAGTGCTCCGGGACAGGGAGGGGAGACCCAGTACTTC.

This clonotype was counted between two and nine times. This sequence joins TRBV2 and TRBJ1-4; a weak D match, TRBD1 (5 bases). The V gene's germline CDR1 is SNHLY and CDR2 FYNNEI. This CDR3 has 14 residues. V lost 4 bases and J lost 4, with 10 bases in between. The CDR3 loop reads CASSAGGLNEKLFF. The CDR3 nucleotides read TGTGCCAGCAGTGCGGGGGGACTTAATGAAAAACTGTTTTTT.

The count of this clonotype is one. This may come from a read error, since a much larger clone is one base off. The rearrangement uses TRBV6-2 or TRBV6-3 and TRBJ2-6, with D perhaps TRBD1 (5 bases). The CDR3 has 15 residues. From germline, CDR1 is MNHEY and CDR2 SVGEGT. The CDR3: CASSQDPSGANVPTF. CDR3 nucleotide sequence: TGTGCCAGCAGTCAGGACCCGTCTGGGGCCAACGTCCCGACTTTC.

V gene TRBV29-1 combines with J gene TRBJ2-1; D may correspond to TRBD1 or TRBD2 (6 bases each). V was pared by 4 bases and J by 7 bases, with 14 bases between. The CDR3 loop spans 13 amino acids. Looked up from germline, CDR1 is SQVTM and CDR2 is ANQGSEA. The CDR3 nucleotides read TGCAGCGTTGGGGGGCCGGGACTGAATGAGCAGTTCTTC. This gives the protein CSVGGPGLNEQFF.

Many counts were recorded for this clonotype. This chain connects TRBV29-1 to TRBJ2-7, with TRBD1 matching 11 bases. Germline values: CDR1 SQVTM, CDR2 ANQGSEA. The CDR3 has 13 amino acids. The V and J ends lost 6 bases and 2 bases, in that order; junction bases with no gene match: 3. Written as DNA, the CDR3 is TGCAGCGTCCCGGGACAGGGGGCCTACGAGCAGTACTTC. The encoded protein is CSVPGQGAYEQYF.

About this clonotype: This CDR3 fails to terminate in the conserved phenylalanine or tryptophan, so it likely reflects a read error. The V and J genes are TRBV4-3 and TRBJ2-1; D not resolved. V shed 0 bases and J shed 0 bases, with 6 bases lying between them. The CDR3 length is 15 residues. CDR1 is LGHNA and CDR2 is YSLEER in the germline V gene. The CDR3 DNA is TGCGCCAGCAGCCAAGAGGCTAGCTCCTACAATGAGCAGTTCTTA. This encodes CASSQEASSYNEQFL.